These 17 T cell receptor beta chains originate from one sample sequenced in a study of a mutant IDH1 vaccine in newly diagnosed glioma (dated by TCRdb to the early 2020s). Explained via the paper, the time point label denotes: baseline, week 1 (first vaccination visit). This specimen's treatment or condition label, interpreted: pre-vaccination baseline after standard-of-care therapy. Library preparation was by the immunoSEQ multiplex PCR assay. What TCRdb holds here is the immuneACCESS table cut down to in-frame rearrangements. Part of the clones is not present; checked against another copy, under half of the missing clones reflect an unresolved V gene, and the others are unexplained. Recorded for this sample are 35,000 to 40,000 clones; around 78% of them occurred a single time. The top ten hold less than 9.5% of the sample. The sample in question was PBMCs, obtained from a glioma patient treated with radiotherapy, temozolomide or both. The receptors derive from a man aged 35-49 years with glioma. Some clones in this sample may be carry-over from other donors' samples.

The CDR3 sequence: CASSSLRGGGETQYF. The CDR3 DNA is TGTGCCAGCAGTTCTCTACGGGGAGGGGGAGAGACCCAGTACTTC. The chain combines TRBV25-1 with TRBJ2-5; D is perhaps TRBD2 (7 bases). Germline assignment: CDR1 MGHDK and CDR2 SYGVNS. V was clipped by 5 bases and J by 4 bases, with 17 bases between them. The CDR3 runs 15 residues.

This clone was observed a few times. The J gene is TRBJ1-1, the V gene TRBV18; the D is unclear. With 2 bases removed from V and 2 bases from J, the gap between germline ends came to 6 bases. CDR1 and CDR2 (germline): KGHSH, LQKENI. This CDR3 spans 13 amino acids. In DNA form, the CDR3 reads TGTGCCAGCTCACCAAACCCAAACACTGAAGCTTTCTTT. Protein product: CASSPNPNTEAFF.

The chain joins TRBV27 to TRBJ1-6; 12 bases are a match to TRBD1. Germline assignment: CDR1 MNHEY and CDR2 SMNVEV (reference sequence). This CDR3 is built from 17 residues. Trimming took 4 bases from V and 7 from J; bases not matched to a gene: 8. CDR3 loop: CASSSPGTGGSNSPLHF. DNA for the CDR3: TGTGCCAGCAGTTCCCCCGGGACAGGGGGCTCCAATTCACCCCTCCACTTT.

V gene TRBV7-2 combines with J gene TRBJ2-1; 7 nucleotides match TRBD1. The V segment lost 5 bases and the J segment 0 bases; nucleotides outside the gene matches: 4. The CDR3 contains 15 residues. Germline lookup yields CDR1 SGHTA and CDR2 FQGNSA. CDR3 in amino acids: CASSKGADSYNEQFF. CDR3 in DNA: TGTGCCAGCAGCAAGGGGGCGGACTCCTACAATGAGCAGTTCTTC.

The CDR3 nucleotides read TGCAGCGCCAGGAAGATGGGCACAGATACGCAGTATTTT. It encodes CSARKMGTDTQYF. This chain links TRBV29-1 with TRBJ2-3; D gene unclear. The CDR3 is 13 amino acids. CDR1 is SQVTM, CDR2 ANQGSEA, per germline. Deletions cut 7 bases from V and 1 base from J, with 12 bases between.

The CDR3 bases are TGTGCCTGGACTAGCGGGGGCGGCTACACCTTC. It is translated as CAWTSGGGYTF. The J gene is TRBJ1-2, the V gene TRBV30; D perhaps matches TRBD1 (6 bases). V lost 4 bases and J 8 bases, leaving 11 bases between the germline ends. Germline lookup yields CDR1 GTSNPN and CDR2 SVGIG (reference sequence). The CDR3 consists of 11 residues.

This clone showed up just a few times. This rearrangement joins TRBV19 to TRBJ1-5, with 7 positions matching TRBD1. The CDR3 has 15 amino acids. Germline V gene sequence: CDR1 LNHDA, CDR2 SQIVND (reference sequence). The ends lost 7 bases at V and 3 bases at J; junction bases unmatched: 9. The CDR3, as DNA: TGTGCCAGTAAACGCCGGGACAGTCCCAATCAGCCCCAGCATTTT. Translated: CASKRRDSPNQPQHF.

The sample holds one count of this clone. This chain joins TRBV6-6 and TRBJ2-1, with a weak D call TRBD2 (6 bases). This CDR3 is 16 amino acids long. Germline V gene sequence: CDR1 MNHNY, CDR2 SVGAGI (reference sequence). V dropped 4 bases and J dropped 0 bases, with 13 bases sitting between them. In nucleotides, the CDR3 is TGTGCCAGCAGTTCCGGGACTTTGAGCTCCTACAATGAGCAGTTCTTC. Its translation is CASSSGTLSSYNEQFF.

V gene TRBV2 combines with J gene TRBJ1-5, with D unclear. Germline CDR1 reads SNHLY; CDR2 reads FYNNEI. The ends were cut back, 6 bases at V and 5 bases at J, with 11 bases in the middle. The CDR3 length is 13 residues. This CDR3 is CASSSQEDQPQHF. DNA for the CDR3: TGTGCCAGCAGCAGCCAGGAGGATCAGCCCCAGCATTTT. The full variable domain, its missing parts supplied by reference TRBV2 and TRBJ1-5, is EPEVTQTPSHQVTQMGQEVILRCVPISNHLYFYWYRQILGQKVEFLVSFYNNEISEKSEIFDDQFSVERPDGSNFTLKIRSTKLEDSAMYFCASSSQEDQPQHFGDGTRLSIL.

V usage is TRBV6-5 and J usage is TRBJ1-4; D is unresolved. V lost 4 bases and J 0 bases, leaving 9 bases between the germline ends. Germline CDR1 is MNHEY and CDR2 is SVGAGI. The CDR3 consists of 15 residues. CDR3 sequence (DNA): TGTGCCAGCAGTTCCCGACGGACAACTAATGAAAAACTGTTTTTT. Encoded protein: CASSSRRTTNEKLFF.

This chain links TRBV6-1 with TRBJ1-2, with D perhaps matching TRBD1 (5 bases). Germline V gene data show CDR1 as MNHNS and CDR2 as SASEGT. The CDR3 runs 18 residues. Trimming left V 1 base short and J 0 bases short, with 18 bases between. The CDR3 reads CASSEGGMVGTSNYGYTF. CDR3 nucleotides: TGTGCCAGCAGTGAAGGCGGAATGGTTGGGACCTCTAACTATGGCTACACCTTC.

This clone came up a few times. The gene calls are TRBV30 and TRBJ2-5; D is undetermined. The CDR3 contains 15 residues. Germline-derived CDR1 and CDR2 are GTSNPN and SVGIG (reference sequence). The V gene lost 4 bases and the J gene lost 1 base, with 16 bases spanning the gap. The CDR3 here is CAWKIGRLTQETQYF. The CDR3 coding sequence is TGTGCCTGGAAGATAGGCAGGCTAACCCAAGAGACCCAGTACTTC. Supplemented by reference TRBV30 and TRBJ2-5, the full variable domain reads SQTIHQWPATLVQPVGSPLSLECTVEGTSNPNLYWYRQAAGRGLQLLFYSVGIGQISSEVPQNLSASRPQDRQFILSSKKLLLSDSGFYLCAWKIGRLTQETQYFGPGTRLLVL.

As DNA, the CDR3 is TGTGCCAGCAGTGAATGGGCCGGGAACACTGAAGCTTTCTTT. This translates into CASSEWAGNTEAFF. The chain links TRBV25-1 to TRBJ1-1; D ambiguous. CDR3 size: 14 residues. Germline V gene sequence: CDR1 MGHDK, CDR2 SYGVNS. With 1 base removed from V and 1 base from J, the gap between germline ends came to 7 bases.

This clone was observed a single time. The chain recombines TRBV15 with TRBJ2-7, with D possibly matching TRBD1 (7 bases). Germline values: CDR1 LNHNV, CDR2 YYDKDF (reference sequence). Trimming pared 3 bases from V and 3 bases from J, leaving 18 bases between. The CDR3 covers 16 residues. CDR3 in amino acids: CATSSHRQGGGYEQYF. CDR3 DNA sequence: TGTGCCACCAGCAGCCATCGACAGGGAGGAGGCTACGAGCAGTACTTC.

Turning to this clone: Germline is not matched at one junction end, which may reflect a read error. The V and J genes are TRBV30 and TRBJ1-1; no clear D gene. Germline CDR1 GTSNPN, CDR2 SVGIG (reference sequence). This CDR3 is built from 15 residues. DNA of the CDR3: TGTGCCTGGAGTGGTAGACTGGCAATGAACACTGTAGCTTTCTTT. The encoded protein is CAWSGRLAMNTVAFF.

The chain joins TRBV29-1 to TRBJ2-5; TRBD2 matches 8 bases. The germline V gene has CDR1 SQVTM and CDR2 ANQGSEA. V dropped 4 bases and J dropped 5; count of bases not matched to a gene: 9. This CDR3 region has 14 residues. CDR3 loop: CSVGPGLEGETQYF. The CDR3 DNA sequence: TGCAGCGTTGGTCCGGGACTAGAAGGCGAGACCCAGTACTTC. The full variable domain, its missing parts supplied by reference TRBV29-1 and TRBJ2-5, is SAVISQKPSRDICQRGTSLTIQCQVDSQVTMMFWYRQQPGQSLTLIATANQGSEATYESGFVIDKFPISRPNLTFSTLTVSNMSPEDSSIYLCSVGPGLEGETQYFGPGTRLLVL.

This rearrangement joins TRBV19 to TRBJ1-3; D gene unclear. Trimming stripped 4 bases from V and 0 bases from J, with 10 bases between. The CDR3 has 15 amino acids. In germline, CDR1 is LNHDA, CDR2 SQIVND (reference sequence). The DNA of the CDR3 is TGTGCCAGTAGTACCGGACGGAGCTCTGGAAACACCATATATTTT. Its translation: CASSTGRSSGNTIYF.